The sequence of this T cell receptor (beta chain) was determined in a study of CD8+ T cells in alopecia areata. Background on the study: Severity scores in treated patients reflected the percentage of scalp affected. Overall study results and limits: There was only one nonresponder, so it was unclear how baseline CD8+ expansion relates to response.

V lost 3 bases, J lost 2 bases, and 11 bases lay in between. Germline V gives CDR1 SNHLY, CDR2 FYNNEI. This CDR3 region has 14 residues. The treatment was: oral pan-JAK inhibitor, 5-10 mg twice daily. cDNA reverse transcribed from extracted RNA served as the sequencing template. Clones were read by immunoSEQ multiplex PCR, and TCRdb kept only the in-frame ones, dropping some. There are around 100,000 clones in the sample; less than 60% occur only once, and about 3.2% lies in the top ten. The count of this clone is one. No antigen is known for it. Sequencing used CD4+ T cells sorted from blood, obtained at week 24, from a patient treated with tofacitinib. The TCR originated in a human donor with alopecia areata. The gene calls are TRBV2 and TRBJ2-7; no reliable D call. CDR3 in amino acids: CASSEGGLTYEQYF. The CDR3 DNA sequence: TGTGCCAGCAGTGAGGGCGGATTGACCTACGAGCAGTACTTC.